What follows are 2 T cell receptor beta chains derived from one specimen sequenced in a study of CD8 T cells in ankylosing spondylitis. Each CDR3 protein is one row after TCRdb ran MiXCR on the 5' RACE reads. In the table there are 250,000 or so distinct CDR3 sequences, about 20% of which are singletons. What was sequenced was blood, either unsorted or a sorted T cell fraction (not recorded which). These receptors came from a male donor with ankylosing spondylitis or in good health (not recorded which).

As concerns this clonotype: This may come from a read error, since a much larger clone is one base off. The chain has TRBV12-3 or TRBV12-4 and TRBJ2-2, with D unresolved. The V and J ends lost 4 bases and 7 bases respectively, with 4 bases between them. This CDR3 comprises 11 residues. Here the CDR3 DNA reads TGTGCCAGCAGTTGGGTCGGGGAGCTGTTTTTT. This gives the protein CASSWVGELFF.

This clonotype was picked up many times. The J gene is TRBJ1-5, the V gene TRBV7-3; D gene unclear. Trimming took off 1 base at V and 1 base at J, with 14 bases between the two ends. CDR1 and CDR2 from the germline V gene are SGHTA and FQGTGA. The CDR3 is 17 amino acids. CDR3: CASSLKGGGMSNQPQHF. As DNA, the CDR3 is TGTGCCAGCAGCTTAAAGGGAGGAGGGATGAGCAATCAGCCCCAGCATTTT.